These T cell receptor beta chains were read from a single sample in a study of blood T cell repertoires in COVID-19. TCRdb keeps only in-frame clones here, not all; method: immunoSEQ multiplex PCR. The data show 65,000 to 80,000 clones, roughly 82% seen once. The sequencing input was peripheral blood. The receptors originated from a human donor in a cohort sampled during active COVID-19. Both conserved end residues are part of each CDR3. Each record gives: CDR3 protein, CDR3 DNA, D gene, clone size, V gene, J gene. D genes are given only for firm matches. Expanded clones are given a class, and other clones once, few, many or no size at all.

CDR3: CASSSLGGGINEQFF
DNA: TGTGCCAGCAGTTCATTAGGGGGGGGAATAAATGAGCAGTTCTTC
D: .
size: .
V: TRBV2
J: TRBJ2-1

CDR3: CASSLVGAGEKLFF
DNA: TGTGCCAGCAGCTTGGTTGGCGCGGGGGAAAAACTGTTTTTT
D: .
size: .
V: TRBV7-9
J: TRBJ1-4

CDR3: CASSGAGITDTQYF
DNA: TGCGCCAGCAGTGGGGCAGGAATCACAGATACGCAGTATTTT
D: .
size: .
V: TRBV10-1
J: TRBJ2-3

CDR3: CASSLRLGEEGSEQFF
DNA: TGTGCCAGCAGCTTGCGGTTAGGTGAGGAGGGTAGTGAGCAGTTCTTC
D: .
size: .
V: TRBV5-4
J: TRBJ2-1

CDR3: CASSQYGQGYSGANVLTF
DNA: TGTGCCAGCAGCCAATACGGGCAGGGGTACTCTGGGGCCAACGTCCTGACTTTC
D: .
size: few
V: TRBV3-1/TRBV3-2
J: TRBJ2-6

CDR3: CASSLFGTKSSYEQYF
DNA: TGTGCCAGCAGTCTGTTCGGGACAAAGAGCTCCTACGAGCAGTACTTC
D: .
size: few
V: TRBV11-1
J: TRBJ2-7

CDR3: CASRRDSSGNQPQHF
DNA: TGTGCCAGCAGACGGGACAGCAGTGGCAATCAGCCCCAGCATTTT
D: TRBD1
size: few
V: TRBV27
J: TRBJ1-5

CDR3: CASSWRTSASAYNEQFF
DNA: TGTGCCAGCAGCTGGAGGACTAGCGCTAGTGCCTACAATGAGCAGTTCTTC
D: TRBD2
size: .
V: TRBV5-6
J: TRBJ2-1

CDR3: CASSLETGRYGYTF
DNA: TGCGCCAGCAGCTTGGAGACAGGTCGCTATGGCTACACCTTC
D: .
size: .
V: TRBV5-1
J: TRBJ1-2

CDR3: CASSQRSGSYGYTF
DNA: TGCGCCAGCAGCCAACGCTCTGGGAGCTATGGCTACACCTTC
D: .
size: .
V: TRBV4-1
J: TRBJ1-2

CDR3: CASSDGVKPEQYF
DNA: TGTGCCAGCAGCGACGGGGTCAAGCCAGAGCAGTACTTC
D: .
size: .
V: TRBV9
J: TRBJ2-7

CDR3: CASSMWYGGSYEQYF
DNA: TGTGCCAGTAGTATGTGGTACGGGGGGTCCTACGAGCAGTACTTC
D: TRBD2
size: .
V: TRBV19
J: TRBJ2-7

CDR3: CASSSRQGRNQPQHF
DNA: TGTGCCAGTAGTTCGCGACAGGGGAGAAATCAGCCCCAGCATTTT
D: TRBD1
size: .
V: TRBV19
J: TRBJ1-5